The rows below give T cell receptor beta chains drawn from one sample of a study of blood T cells in healthy people across ages. TCRdb passed the 5' RACE reads through MiXCR, listing each CDR3 protein once. The data show approximately 780,000 distinct CDR3 sequences, with approximately 24% seen just once and less than 3.5% held by the top ten. This same sample was also part of a study on T cells of mothers and their children.

Sequenced sample: blood. Every receptor here comes from a boy between 10 and 17 years old in good health. Both conserved end residues are part of each CDR3. Fields, in order: CDR3 length, D gene, V gene, J gene, clone size, CDR3 DNA, CDR3 protein. A D gene is named only where the DNA matches it firmly. For some rows the clone size is stated as once, few or many, or as a class when expanded; others skip it.

CDR3 length: 15
D gene: NA
V gene: TRBV6-5
J gene: TRBJ2-7
clone size: NA
CDR3 DNA: TGTGCCAGCAGTTACTCACTACAGGTCTCCTACGAGCAGTACTTC
CDR3 protein: CASSYSLQVSYEQYF

CDR3 length: 13
D gene: NA
V gene: TRBV12-3/TRBV12-4
J gene: TRBJ2-5
clone size: NA
CDR3 DNA: TGTGCCAGCAGGCCGACAGTCCAAGAGACCCAGTACTTC
CDR3 protein: CASRPTVQETQYF

CDR3 length: 14
D gene: TRBD1
V gene: TRBV19
J gene: TRBJ1-6
clone size: NA
CDR3 DNA: TGTGCCAGTAGTACGACAGGGGTAGGTTCACCCCTCCACTTT
CDR3 protein: CASSTTGVGSPLHF

CDR3 length: 12
D gene: NA
V gene: TRBV13
J gene: TRBJ2-3
clone size: few
CDR3 DNA: TGTGCCAGCAGCCACGGGATGGATACGCAGTATTTT
CDR3 protein: CASSHGMDTQYF

CDR3 length: 14
D gene: TRBD1
V gene: TRBV27
J gene: TRBJ2-5
clone size: NA
CDR3 DNA: TGTGCCAGCAGCCCCAGGGGGCTCTCGGAGACCCAGTACTTC
CDR3 protein: CASSPRGLSETQYF

CDR3 length: 16
D gene: TRBD1
V gene: TRBV28
J gene: TRBJ2-7
clone size: NA
CDR3 DNA: TGTGCCAGCAGTTCCCCCTCGACAGGGGTCCCCTACGAGCAGTACTTC
CDR3 protein: CASSSPSTGVPYEQYF

CDR3 length: 12
D gene: NA
V gene: TRBV10-3
J gene: TRBJ1-2
clone size: NA
CDR3 DNA: TGTGCCATCGGGACGGGAGACTATGGCTACACCTTC
CDR3 protein: CAIGTGDYGYTF

CDR3 length: 14
D gene: NA
V gene: TRBV6-2/TRBV6-3
J gene: TRBJ2-2
clone size: few
CDR3 DNA: TGTGCCAGCAGTTACTCGAATGGGGCCGGGGAGCTGTTTTTT
CDR3 protein: CASSYSNGAGELFF

CDR3 length: 12
D gene: NA
V gene: TRBV12-5
J gene: TRBJ2-1
clone size: NA
CDR3 DNA: TGTGCTAGTGGTTTGGTACCCGATGAGCAGTTCTTC
CDR3 protein: CASGLVPDEQFF

CDR3 length: 13
D gene: NA
V gene: TRBV6-5
J gene: TRBJ1-2
clone size: NA
CDR3 DNA: TGTGCCAGCAGTTTCGGGGGATTCTATGGCTACACCTTC
CDR3 protein: CASSFGGFYGYTF

CDR3 length: 15
D gene: TRBD1
V gene: TRBV6-5
J gene: TRBJ1-5
clone size: few
CDR3 DNA: TGTGCCAGCAGTTACTCGGGACAGGGTAACCAGCCCCAGCATTTT
CDR3 protein: CASSYSGQGNQPQHF

CDR3 length: 15
D gene: NA
V gene: TRBV6-2/TRBV6-3
J gene: TRBJ2-1
clone size: NA
CDR3 DNA: TGTGCCAGCAGTTACGTGGCAGGGGCCTACAATGAGCAGTTCTTC
CDR3 protein: CASSYVAGAYNEQFF

CDR3 length: 15
D gene: NA
V gene: TRBV10-3
J gene: TRBJ2-5
clone size: NA
CDR3 DNA: TGTGCCATCAGTGAGAACCAGGGAGGACAAGAGACCCAGTACTTC
CDR3 protein: CAISENQGGQETQYF

CDR3 length: 13
D gene: NA
V gene: TRBV20-1
J gene: TRBJ2-5
clone size: few
CDR3 DNA: TGCAGTGCTAGAATCGTACCACAAGAGACCCAGTACTTC
CDR3 protein: CSARIVPQETQYF

CDR3 length: 15
D gene: TRBD2
V gene: TRBV7-2
J gene: TRBJ2-4
clone size: few
CDR3 DNA: TGTGCCAGCAACTTGGGGCGGGGGGGCCCAAACATTCAGTACTTC
CDR3 protein: CASNLGRGGPNIQYF

CDR3 length: 15
D gene: NA
V gene: TRBV2
J gene: TRBJ1-4
clone size: few
CDR3 DNA: TGTGCCAGCAGTGAAGCGGCAGGGACACATGAAAAACTGTTTTTT
CDR3 protein: CASSEAAGTHEKLFF

CDR3 length: 14
D gene: NA
V gene: TRBV5-1
J gene: TRBJ2-4
clone size: NA
CDR3 DNA: TGCGCTGGCAGCTTGGGGGACCGAGGAAACATTCAGTACTTC
CDR3 protein: CAGSLGDRGNIQYF

CDR3 length: 15
D gene: TRBD2
V gene: TRBV7-9
J gene: TRBJ2-1
clone size: NA
CDR3 DNA: TGTGCCAGCAGCCCCAGACTAGCGGCAAACAATGAGCAGTTCTTC
CDR3 protein: CASSPRLAANNEQFF

CDR3 length: 15
D gene: TRBD1
V gene: TRBV12-3/TRBV12-4
J gene: TRBJ1-3
clone size: few
CDR3 DNA: TGTGCCAGCAGTCCCCAGAGGGGGCCCGGAAACACCATATATTTT
CDR3 protein: CASSPQRGPGNTIYF

CDR3 length: 14
D gene: NA
V gene: TRBV12-3/TRBV12-4
J gene: TRBJ2-2
clone size: NA
CDR3 DNA: TGTGCCACTCCGGGGCCAAGTAACACCGGGGAGCTGTTTTTT
CDR3 protein: CATPGPSNTGELFF

CDR3 length: 15
D gene: TRBD1
V gene: TRBV7-9
J gene: TRBJ2-7
clone size: NA
CDR3 DNA: TGTGCCAGCAGCGTAGGGGACAGGGAATACAACGAGCAGTACTTC
CDR3 protein: CASSVGDREYNEQYF

CDR3 length: 13
D gene: NA
V gene: TRBV29-1
J gene: TRBJ1-2
clone size: NA
CDR3 DNA: TGCAGCGTTGACCCGACAGAAATCTATGGCTACACCTTC
CDR3 protein: CSVDPTEIYGYTF

CDR3 length: 20
D gene: TRBD2
V gene: TRBV13
J gene: TRBJ2-7
clone size: few
CDR3 DNA: TGTGCCAGCAGCTTACTTGGGCGGCTAGCGGGGGCCAAAAAGGGTTACGAGCAGTACTTC
CDR3 protein: CASSLLGRLAGAKKGYEQYF